Listed below are T cell receptor beta chains from one sample, sequenced in a study of blood T cell repertoires in COVID-19. The data were produced by immunoSEQ multiplex PCR, yet TCRdb's version contains in-frame clones alone and is incomplete. The sample yields 300,000 to 350,000 clones, 90% seen once. The sample taken for sequencing was PBMCs or T cells enriched from blood (not recorded which). Receptors originate from a woman aged 18-29 years with acute COVID-19. The CDR3 runs from the conserved cysteine through the conserved F or W. A D gene is named only where the DNA matches it firmly. Expanded clones are given a class, and other clones once, few, many or no size at all.

D gene: -; clone size: -; J gene: TRBJ1-4; V gene: TRBV9; CDR3 protein: CASSVVAASEKLFF; CDR3 DNA: TGTGCCAGCAGCGTAGTGGCCGCCAGTGAAAAACTGTTTTTT
D gene: -; clone size: -; J gene: TRBJ1-5; V gene: TRBV2; CDR3 protein: CASCFSGSNQPQHF; CDR3 DNA: TGTGCCAGTTGTTTTAGTGGTAGCAATCAGCCCCAGCATTTT
D gene: -; clone size: -; J gene: TRBJ2-7; V gene: TRBV20-1; CDR3 protein: CSASGLTYEQYF; CDR3 DNA: TGCAGTGCTAGTGGGCTGACATACGAGCAGTACTTC
D gene: TRBD1; clone size: -; J gene: TRBJ2-2; V gene: TRBV5-1; CDR3 protein: CASSSGTGNTGELFF; CDR3 DNA: TGCGCCAGCAGCTCTGGGACAGGGAACACCGGGGAGCTGTTTTTT
D gene: -; clone size: -; J gene: TRBJ2-4; V gene: TRBV21-1; CDR3 protein: CAGGEAKNIQYF; CDR3 DNA: TGTGCCGGCGGGGAGGCCAAAAACATTCAGTACTTC
D gene: TRBD2; clone size: -; J gene: TRBJ2-1; V gene: TRBV9; CDR3 protein: CASSVGGGVNEQFF; CDR3 DNA: TGTGCCAGCAGCGTTGGGGGAGGGGTCAATGAGCAGTTCTTC
D gene: -; clone size: -; J gene: TRBJ1-2; V gene: TRBV28; CDR3 protein: CASTSDSTYGYTF; CDR3 DNA: -
D gene: -; clone size: -; J gene: TRBJ1-2; V gene: TRBV9; CDR3 protein: CASSAQRGQFLAGGYTF; CDR3 DNA: TGTGCCAGCAGCGCCCAACGAGGACAGTTCCTCGCTGGGGGCTACACCTTC
D gene: -; clone size: -; J gene: TRBJ1-4; V gene: TRBV25-1; CDR3 protein: CASSEYPPQDLNEKLFF; CDR3 DNA: TGTGCCAGCAGTGAATATCCACCCCAGGATCTTAATGAAAAACTGTTTTTT
D gene: TRBD1; clone size: -; J gene: TRBJ2-2; V gene: TRBV18; CDR3 protein: CASSPGTAPDGELFF; CDR3 DNA: TGTGCCAGCTCTCCCGGGACAGCCCCGGACGGGGAGCTGTTTTTT
D gene: TRBD1; clone size: -; J gene: TRBJ1-2; V gene: TRBV5-1; CDR3 protein: CASSLGQGNYGYTF; CDR3 DNA: TGCGCCAGCAGCTTGGGACAGGGAAACTATGGCTACACCTTC
D gene: TRBD1; clone size: once; J gene: TRBJ1-1; V gene: TRBV7-3; CDR3 protein: CASSLLGQGANTEAFF; CDR3 DNA: TGTGCCAGCAGCTTACTAGGACAGGGGGCGAACACTGAAGCTTTCTTT
D gene: -; clone size: -; J gene: TRBJ1-4; V gene: TRBV9; CDR3 protein: CASSVAGDNEKLFF; CDR3 DNA: TGTGCCAGCAGCGTAGCGGGGGATAATGAAAAACTGTTTTTT
D gene: -; clone size: -; J gene: TRBJ2-1; V gene: TRBV28; CDR3 protein: CASSFSLQGIGLKNEQFF; CDR3 DNA: TGTGCCAGCAGTTTTTCCCTACAGGGAATAGGTCTGAAGAATGAGCAGTTCTTC
D gene: TRBD1; clone size: -; J gene: TRBJ1-1; V gene: TRBV27; CDR3 protein: CASSLRTGEKDTEAFF; CDR3 DNA: TGTGCCAGCAGTCTCCGGACAGGGGAAAAGGACACTGAAGCTTTCTTT
D gene: -; clone size: -; J gene: TRBJ1-5; V gene: TRBV12-3/TRBV12-4; CDR3 protein: CASSLSSNQPQHF; CDR3 DNA: TGTGCCAGCAGTTTGAGTAGCAATCAGCCCCAGCATTTT
D gene: TRBD1; clone size: -; J gene: TRBJ1-4; V gene: TRBV2; CDR3 protein: CASRETGENEKLFF; CDR3 DNA: TGTGCCAGCAGGGAGACAGGGGAGAATGAAAAACTGTTTTTT
D gene: TRBD1; clone size: -; J gene: TRBJ1-4; V gene: TRBV5-1; CDR3 protein: CASSLGQANEKLFF; CDR3 DNA: TGCGCCAGCAGCCTCGGACAGGCTAATGAAAAACTGTTTTTT
D gene: -; clone size: -; J gene: TRBJ2-7; V gene: TRBV28; CDR3 protein: CASSPPGGNEQYF; CDR3 DNA: TGTGCCAGCAGTCCCCCTGGGGGGAACGAGCAGTACTTC
D gene: -; clone size: -; J gene: TRBJ2-7; V gene: TRBV28; CDR3 protein: CASGSPAYEQYF; CDR3 DNA: TGTGCCAGCGGTTCTCCGGCCTACGAGCAGTACTTC
D gene: TRBD1; clone size: once; J gene: TRBJ1-4; V gene: TRBV5-1; CDR3 protein: CASSLRGRVEKLFF; CDR3 DNA: TGCGCCAGCAGCTTGAGGGGGCGGGTAGAAAAACTGTTTTTT
D gene: -; clone size: -; J gene: TRBJ2-7; V gene: TRBV7-2; CDR3 protein: CASSSGGVGEQYF; CDR3 DNA: TGTGCCAGCAGCTCCGGAGGGGTTGGCGAGCAGTACTTC
D gene: -; clone size: -; J gene: TRBJ1-2; V gene: TRBV30; CDR3 protein: CAWNGPNYGYTF; CDR3 DNA: TGTGCCTGGAATGGCCCGAACTATGGCTACACCTTC
D gene: -; clone size: -; J gene: TRBJ2-7; V gene: TRBV21-1; CDR3 protein: CASSKGSAGQGIFKQYF; CDR3 DNA: TGTGCCAGCAGCAAAGGCTCGGCGGGACAGGGGATTTTCAAGCAGTACTTC
D gene: -; clone size: -; J gene: TRBJ2-7; V gene: TRBV7-9; CDR3 protein: CASSRNEQGHEQYF; CDR3 DNA: TGTGCCAGCAGCCGAAACGAACAGGGCCACGAGCAGTACTTC
D gene: TRBD1; clone size: -; J gene: TRBJ1-2; V gene: TRBV6-9; CDR3 protein: CASSSPGQGADHGYTF; CDR3 DNA: TGTGCCAGCAGTTCTCCGGGACAGGGGGCTGATCATGGCTACACCTTC
D gene: -; clone size: -; J gene: TRBJ2-5; V gene: TRBV29-1; CDR3 protein: CSVEVAQGAGETQYF; CDR3 DNA: TGCAGCGTTGAAGTGGCTCAAGGGGCTGGGGAGACCCAGTACTTC
D gene: TRBD1; clone size: -; J gene: TRBJ2-2; V gene: TRBV19; CDR3 protein: CASGQGGAGELFF; CDR3 DNA: TGTGCCAGTGGACAGGGCGGGGCCGGGGAGCTGTTTTTT
D gene: -; clone size: -; J gene: TRBJ2-2; V gene: TRBV14; CDR3 protein: CASSQDVGELFF; CDR3 DNA: TGTGCCAGCAGCCAAGACGTCGGGGAGCTGTTTTTT
D gene: TRBD1; clone size: -; J gene: TRBJ2-2; V gene: TRBV11-3; CDR3 protein: CASSSGTGDELFF; CDR3 DNA: TGTGCCAGCAGCTCGGGGACAGGGGATGAGCTGTTTTTT
D gene: -; clone size: -; J gene: TRBJ2-1; V gene: TRBV28; CDR3 protein: CASSLVGRNEQFF; CDR3 DNA: TGTGCCAGCAGTTTGGTGGGGCGAAATGAGCAGTTCTTC
D gene: -; clone size: -; J gene: TRBJ2-7; V gene: TRBV18; CDR3 protein: CASSPLGEYEQYF; CDR3 DNA: TGTGCCAGCTCACCTCTAGGGGAATACGAGCAGTACTTC
D gene: -; clone size: -; J gene: TRBJ1-1; V gene: TRBV15; CDR3 protein: CATSREQAALNTEAFF; CDR3 DNA: TGTGCCACCAGCAGAGAACAGGCGGCACTGAACACTGAAGCTTTCTTT
D gene: -; clone size: few; J gene: TRBJ1-6; V gene: TRBV12-3/TRBV12-4; CDR3 protein: CASAGIRNSPLHF; CDR3 DNA: TGTGCCAGCGCCGGGATCCGGAATTCACCCCTCCACTTT
D gene: TRBD2; clone size: -; J gene: TRBJ2-1; V gene: TRBV7-9; CDR3 protein: CASSLWRESSNEQFF; CDR3 DNA: TGTGCCAGCAGCTTATGGCGGGAGTCTAGCAATGAGCAGTTCTTC
D gene: -; clone size: -; J gene: TRBJ1-5; V gene: TRBV4-1; CDR3 protein: CASSQETDPQVNQPQHF; CDR3 DNA: TGCGCCAGCAGCCAAGAGACAGACCCTCAAGTGAATCAGCCCCAGCATTTT
D gene: -; clone size: -; J gene: TRBJ1-1; V gene: TRBV2; CDR3 protein: CASANNNPEAFF; CDR3 DNA: TGTGCCAGCGCTAATAATAACCCTGAAGCTTTCTTT
D gene: TRBD1; clone size: -; J gene: TRBJ1-5; V gene: TRBV24-1; CDR3 protein: CATSDAQGAGQPQHF; CDR3 DNA: TGTGCCACCAGTGATGCACAGGGGGCTGGGCAGCCCCAGCATTTT
D gene: -; clone size: -; J gene: TRBJ2-3; V gene: TRBV6-1; CDR3 protein: CASSEVAGFTDTQYF; CDR3 DNA: TGTGCCAGCAGTGAGGTTGCAGGGTTCACAGATACGCAGTATTTT
D gene: TRBD2; clone size: -; J gene: TRBJ2-2; V gene: TRBV28; CDR3 protein: CASRDREGLKFYTGELFF; CDR3 DNA: TGTGCCAGCAGGGACCGGGAGGGCCTGAAATTCTACACCGGGGAGCTGTTTTTT
D gene: TRBD1; clone size: -; J gene: TRBJ2-7; V gene: TRBV7-9; CDR3 protein: CASSLVYLGQSAYEQYF; CDR3 DNA: TGTGCCAGCAGCTTAGTGTACTTGGGACAGAGCGCCTACGAGCAGTACTTC
D gene: -; clone size: -; J gene: TRBJ2-7; V gene: TRBV19; CDR3 protein: CASRKPSSYEQYF; CDR3 DNA: TGTGCCAGTAGAAAACCGAGCTCCTACGAGCAGTACTTC
D gene: TRBD1; clone size: -; J gene: TRBJ1-2; V gene: TRBV5-4; CDR3 protein: CASSLEGTGKSYGYTF; CDR3 DNA: TGTGCCAGCAGCTTGGAAGGGACAGGAAAATCCTATGGCTACACCTTC
D gene: -; clone size: -; J gene: TRBJ2-7; V gene: TRBV18; CDR3 protein: CASSFDRSSYEQYF; CDR3 DNA: TGTGCCAGCTCATTTGACAGGTCTTCCTACGAGCAGTACTTC
D gene: -; clone size: -; J gene: TRBJ2-5; V gene: TRBV24-1; CDR3 protein: CATSDRPGQETQYF; CDR3 DNA: TGTGCCACCAGTGATCGGCCGGGTCAAGAGACCCAGTACTTC
D gene: TRBD1; clone size: few; J gene: TRBJ2-2; V gene: TRBV2; CDR3 protein: CASSVTGGRDTGELFF; CDR3 DNA: TGTGCCAGCAGTGTGACAGGGGGCAGGGACACCGGGGAGCTGTTTTTT
D gene: -; clone size: -; J gene: TRBJ1-1; V gene: TRBV2; CDR3 protein: CASSESREAFF; CDR3 DNA: TGTGCCAGCAGTGAAAGCAGGGAAGCTTTCTTT
D gene: TRBD1; clone size: -; J gene: TRBJ1-1; V gene: TRBV19; CDR3 protein: CASSMGRQGQNTEAFF; CDR3 DNA: TGTGCCAGTAGTATGGGACGACAGGGTCAGAACACTGAAGCTTTCTTT
D gene: -; clone size: once; J gene: TRBJ2-1; V gene: TRBV6-6; CDR3 protein: CASSYSPGEGNEQFF; CDR3 DNA: TGTGCCAGCAGTTACTCCCCCGGCGAGGGCAATGAGCAGTTCTTC
D gene: TRBD1; clone size: -; J gene: TRBJ1-2; V gene: TRBV28; CDR3 protein: CASSIGTGGVYGYTF; CDR3 DNA: TGTGCCAGCAGTATTGGGACAGGGGGCGTCTATGGCTACACCTTC
D gene: -; clone size: -; J gene: TRBJ2-3; V gene: TRBV21-1; CDR3 protein: CASSKGLAESSTDTQYF; CDR3 DNA: TGTGCCAGCAGCAAGGGACTAGCGGAATCTAGCACAGATACGCAGTATTTT